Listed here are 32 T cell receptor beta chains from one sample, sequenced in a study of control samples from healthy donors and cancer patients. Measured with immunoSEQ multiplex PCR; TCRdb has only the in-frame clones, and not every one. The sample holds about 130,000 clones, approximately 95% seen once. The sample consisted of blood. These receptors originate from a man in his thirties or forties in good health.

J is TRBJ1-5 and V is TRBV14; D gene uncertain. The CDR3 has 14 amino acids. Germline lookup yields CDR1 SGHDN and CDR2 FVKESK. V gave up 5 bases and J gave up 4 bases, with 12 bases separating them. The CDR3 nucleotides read TGTGCCAGCAGCTCCCGGGGAGTAAATCAGCCCCAGCATTTT. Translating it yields CASSSRGVNQPQHF.

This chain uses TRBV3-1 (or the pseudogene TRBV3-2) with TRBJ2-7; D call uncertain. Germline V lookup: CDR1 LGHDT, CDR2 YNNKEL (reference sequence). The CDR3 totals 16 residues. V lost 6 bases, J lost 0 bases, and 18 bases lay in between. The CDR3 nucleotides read TGTGCCAGCAGTCGCGAAGACACCCGCGGCTCCTACGAGCAGTACTTC. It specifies CASSREDTRGSYEQYF.

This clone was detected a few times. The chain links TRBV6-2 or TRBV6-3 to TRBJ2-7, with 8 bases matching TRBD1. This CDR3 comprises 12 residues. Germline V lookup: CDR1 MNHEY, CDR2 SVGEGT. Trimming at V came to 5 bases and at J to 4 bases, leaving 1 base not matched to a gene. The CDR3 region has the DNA TGTGCCAGCAGTCGGACAGGGTACGAGCAGTACTTC. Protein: CASSRTGYEQYF.

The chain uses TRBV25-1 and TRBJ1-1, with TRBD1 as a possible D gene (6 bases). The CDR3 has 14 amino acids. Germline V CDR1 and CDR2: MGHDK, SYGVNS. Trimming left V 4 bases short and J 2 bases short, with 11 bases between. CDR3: CASSARTVNTEAFF. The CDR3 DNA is TGTGCCAGCAGTGCCCGGACAGTCAACACTGAAGCTTTCTTT.

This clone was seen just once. The CDR3 is CASSRTGTNEKLFF. The CDR3 nucleotides are TGTGCCAGCAGCCGGACAGGAACTAATGAAAAACTGTTTTTT. The V and J genes are TRBV7-9 and TRBJ1-4; 7 nucleotides match TRBD1. This CDR3 region has 14 residues. Losses at the gene ends were 5 bases for V and 1 base for J; bases not matched to a gene: 1. Germline CDR1 is SEHNR and CDR2 is FQNEAQ (reference sequence).

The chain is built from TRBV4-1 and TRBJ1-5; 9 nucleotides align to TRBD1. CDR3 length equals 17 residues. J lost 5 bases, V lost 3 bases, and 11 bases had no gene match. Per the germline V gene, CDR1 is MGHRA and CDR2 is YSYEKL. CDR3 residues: CASSHLPRDRADQPQHF. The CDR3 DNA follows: TGCGCCAGCAGCCACCTTCCCCGGGACAGGGCGGATCAGCCCCAGCATTTT.

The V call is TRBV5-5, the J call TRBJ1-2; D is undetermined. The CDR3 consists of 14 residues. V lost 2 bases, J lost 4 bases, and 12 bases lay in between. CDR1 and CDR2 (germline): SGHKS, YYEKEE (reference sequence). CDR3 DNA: TGTGCCAGCAGCTTAATTACAGAGAGCTATGGCTACACCTTC. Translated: CASSLITESYGYTF.

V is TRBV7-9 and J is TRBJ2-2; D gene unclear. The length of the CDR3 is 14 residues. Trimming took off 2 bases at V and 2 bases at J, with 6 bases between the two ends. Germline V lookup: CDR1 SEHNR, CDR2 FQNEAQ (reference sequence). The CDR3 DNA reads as TGTGCCAGCAGCTTACTAGGCAACACCGGGGAGCTGTTTTTT. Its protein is CASSLLGNTGELFF.

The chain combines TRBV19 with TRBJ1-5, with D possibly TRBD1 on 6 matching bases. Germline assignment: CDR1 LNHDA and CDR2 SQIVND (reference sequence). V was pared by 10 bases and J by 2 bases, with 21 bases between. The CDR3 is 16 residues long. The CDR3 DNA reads TGTGCCACTTACCTCACGGGGGGCGCAGGCAATCAGCCCCAGCATTTT. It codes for CATYLTGGAGNQPQHF.

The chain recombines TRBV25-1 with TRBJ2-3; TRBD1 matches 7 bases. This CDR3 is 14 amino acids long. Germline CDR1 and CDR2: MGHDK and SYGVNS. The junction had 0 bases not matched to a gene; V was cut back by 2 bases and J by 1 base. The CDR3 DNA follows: TGTGCCAGCAGTGAAACAGGGGGCACAGATACGCAGTATTTT. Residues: CASSETGGTDTQYF.

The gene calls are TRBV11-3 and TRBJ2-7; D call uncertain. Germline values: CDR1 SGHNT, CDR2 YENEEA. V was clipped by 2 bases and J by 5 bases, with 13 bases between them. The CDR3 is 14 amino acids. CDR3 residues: CASSLSGSPHEQYF. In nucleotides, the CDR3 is TGTGCCAGCAGCTTATCTGGCAGCCCGCACGAGCAGTACTTC.

In nucleotides, the CDR3 is TGCGCCAGCAGGCAGACAGGGGGAGGCGCAGATACGCAGTATTTT. As protein: CASRQTGGGADTQYF. This sequence joins TRBV4-1 and TRBJ2-3; 9 nucleotides line up with TRBD1. Per the germline V gene, CDR1 is MGHRA and CDR2 is YSYEKL. Unmatched junction bases numbered 8, after V lost 6 bases and J lost 4 bases. The CDR3 has 15 residues.

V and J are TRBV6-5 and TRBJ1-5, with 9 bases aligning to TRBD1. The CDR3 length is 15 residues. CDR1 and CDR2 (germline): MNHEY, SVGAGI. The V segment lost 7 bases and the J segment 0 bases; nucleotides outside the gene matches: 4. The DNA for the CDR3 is TGTGCCAGCACGGACAGGGGTGATAGCAATCAGCCCCAGCATTTT. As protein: CASTDRGDSNQPQHF.

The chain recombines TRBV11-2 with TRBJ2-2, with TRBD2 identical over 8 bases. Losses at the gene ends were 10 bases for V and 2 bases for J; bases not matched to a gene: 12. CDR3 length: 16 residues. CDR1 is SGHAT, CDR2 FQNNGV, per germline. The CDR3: CATLPRRGENTGELFF. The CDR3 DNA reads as TGTGCCACCTTACCGCGGCGGGGGGAAAACACCGGGGAGCTGTTTTTT.

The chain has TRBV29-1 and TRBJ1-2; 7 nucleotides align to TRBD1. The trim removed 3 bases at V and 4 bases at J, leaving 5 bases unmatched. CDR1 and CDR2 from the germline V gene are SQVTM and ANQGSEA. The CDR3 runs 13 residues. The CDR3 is CSVDGTVSYGYTF. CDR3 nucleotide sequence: TGCAGCGTTGATGGGACAGTTAGCTATGGCTACACCTTC.

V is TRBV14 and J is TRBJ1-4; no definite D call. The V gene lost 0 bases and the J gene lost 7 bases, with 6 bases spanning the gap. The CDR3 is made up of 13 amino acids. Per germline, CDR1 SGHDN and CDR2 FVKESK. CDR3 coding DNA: TGTGCCAGCAGCCAAGATTTTCGTGAAAAACTGTTTTTT. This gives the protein CASSQDFREKLFF.

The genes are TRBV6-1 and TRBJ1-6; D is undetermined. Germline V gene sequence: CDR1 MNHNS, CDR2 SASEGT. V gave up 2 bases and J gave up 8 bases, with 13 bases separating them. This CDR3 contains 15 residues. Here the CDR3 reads CASSEMGYGDSPLHF. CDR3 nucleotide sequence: TGTGCCAGCAGTGAAATGGGATACGGGGATTCACCCCTCCACTTT.

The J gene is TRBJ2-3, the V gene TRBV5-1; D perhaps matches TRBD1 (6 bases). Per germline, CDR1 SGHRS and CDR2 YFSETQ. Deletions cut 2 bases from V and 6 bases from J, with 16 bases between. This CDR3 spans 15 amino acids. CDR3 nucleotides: TGCGCCAGCAGCTTCGACAGGTTAAGGATGGATACGCAGTATTTT. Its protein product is CASSFDRLRMDTQYF.

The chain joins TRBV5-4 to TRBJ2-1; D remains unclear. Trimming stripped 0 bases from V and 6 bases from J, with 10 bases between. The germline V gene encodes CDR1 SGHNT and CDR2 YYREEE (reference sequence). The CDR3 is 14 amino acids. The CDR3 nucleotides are TGTGCCAGCAGCTTGGGTGCAGTAGGCAATGAGCAGTTCTTC. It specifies CASSLGAVGNEQFF.

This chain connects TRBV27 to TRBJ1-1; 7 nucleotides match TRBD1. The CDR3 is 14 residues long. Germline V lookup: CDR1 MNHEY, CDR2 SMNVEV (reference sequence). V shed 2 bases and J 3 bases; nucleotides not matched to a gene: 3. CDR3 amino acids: CASSLRGGYTEAFF. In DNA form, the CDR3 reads TGTGCCAGCAGTTTACGAGGGGGCTACACTGAAGCTTTCTTT.

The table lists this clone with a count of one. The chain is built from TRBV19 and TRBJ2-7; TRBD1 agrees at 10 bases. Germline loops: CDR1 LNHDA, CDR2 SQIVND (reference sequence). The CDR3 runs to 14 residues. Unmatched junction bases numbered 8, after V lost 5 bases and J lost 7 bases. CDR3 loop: CASSFGTGVREQYF. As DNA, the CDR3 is TGTGCCAGTAGTTTCGGGACAGGGGTGCGGGAGCAGTACTTC.

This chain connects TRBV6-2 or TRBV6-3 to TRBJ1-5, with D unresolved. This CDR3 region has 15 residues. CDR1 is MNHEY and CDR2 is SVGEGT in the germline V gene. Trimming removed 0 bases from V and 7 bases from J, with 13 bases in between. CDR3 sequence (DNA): TGTGCCAGCAGTTACTCCCTACATTGGGAACAGCCCCAGCATTTT. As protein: CASSYSLHWEQPQHF.

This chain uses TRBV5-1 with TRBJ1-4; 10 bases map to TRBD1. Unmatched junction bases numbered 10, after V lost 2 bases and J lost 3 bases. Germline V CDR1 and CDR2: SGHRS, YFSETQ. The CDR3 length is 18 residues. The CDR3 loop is CASSLRQGARGPNEKLFF. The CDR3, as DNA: TGCGCCAGCAGCTTACGACAGGGGGCGCGGGGCCCTAATGAAAAACTGTTTTTT.

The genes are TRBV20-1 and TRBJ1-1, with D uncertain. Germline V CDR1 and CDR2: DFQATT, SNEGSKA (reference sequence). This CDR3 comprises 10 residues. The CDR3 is CSREDSEAFF. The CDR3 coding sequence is TGCAGCCGAGAGGACTCAGAAGCTTTCTTT.

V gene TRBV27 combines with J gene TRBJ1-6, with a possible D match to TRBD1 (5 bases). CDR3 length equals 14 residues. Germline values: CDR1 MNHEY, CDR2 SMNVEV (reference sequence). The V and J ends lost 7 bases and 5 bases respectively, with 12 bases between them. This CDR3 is CASTRGEDNSPLHF. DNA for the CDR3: TGTGCCAGCACCCGAGGGGAGGATAATTCACCCCTCCACTTT.

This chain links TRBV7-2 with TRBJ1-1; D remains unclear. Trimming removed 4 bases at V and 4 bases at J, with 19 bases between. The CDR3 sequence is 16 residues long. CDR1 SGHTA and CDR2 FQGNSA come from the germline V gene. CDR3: CASSSTPGIWGTEAFF. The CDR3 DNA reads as TGTGCCAGCAGCTCTACACCCGGGATTTGGGGCACTGAAGCTTTCTTT.

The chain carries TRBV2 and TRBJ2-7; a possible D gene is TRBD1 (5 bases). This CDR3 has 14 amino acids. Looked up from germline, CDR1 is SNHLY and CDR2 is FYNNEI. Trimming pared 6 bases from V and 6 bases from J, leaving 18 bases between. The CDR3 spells CASRQGRQSREQYF. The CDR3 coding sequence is TGTGCCAGCAGGCAGGGCAGGCAGAGCCGCGAGCAGTACTTC.

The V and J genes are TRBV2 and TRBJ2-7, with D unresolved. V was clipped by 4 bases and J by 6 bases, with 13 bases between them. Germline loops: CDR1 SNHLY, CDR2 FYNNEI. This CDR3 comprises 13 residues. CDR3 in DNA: TGTGCCAGCAGTGTTCCCCCTTCCCGCGAGCAGTACTTC. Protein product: CASSVPPSREQYF. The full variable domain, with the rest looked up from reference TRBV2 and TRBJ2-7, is EPEVTQTPSHQVTQMGQEVILRCVPISNHLYFYWYRQILGQKVEFLVSFYNNEISEKSEIFDDQFSVERPDGSNFTLKIRSTKLEDSAMYFCASSVPPSREQYFGPGTRLTVT.

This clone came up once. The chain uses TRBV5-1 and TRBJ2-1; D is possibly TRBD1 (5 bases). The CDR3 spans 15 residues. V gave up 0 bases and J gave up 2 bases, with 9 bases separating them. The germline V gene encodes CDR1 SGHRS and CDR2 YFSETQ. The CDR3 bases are TGCGCCAGCAGCTTGGACAGGAATACCTACAATGAGCAGTTCTTC. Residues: CASSLDRNTYNEQFF.

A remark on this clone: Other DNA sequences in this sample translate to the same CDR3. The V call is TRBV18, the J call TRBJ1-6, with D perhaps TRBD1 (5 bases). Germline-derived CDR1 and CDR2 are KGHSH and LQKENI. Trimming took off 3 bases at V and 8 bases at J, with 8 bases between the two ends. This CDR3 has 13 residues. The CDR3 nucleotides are TGTGCCAGCTCACCGGGGGTGGATTCACCCCTCCACTTT. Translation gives CASSPGVDSPLHF.

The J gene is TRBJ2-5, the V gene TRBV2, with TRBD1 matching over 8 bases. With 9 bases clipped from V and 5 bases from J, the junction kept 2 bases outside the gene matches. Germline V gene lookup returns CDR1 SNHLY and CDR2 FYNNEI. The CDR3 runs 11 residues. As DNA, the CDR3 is TGTGCCAGTCGACAGGGGGAGACCCAGTACTTC. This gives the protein CASRQGETQYF.

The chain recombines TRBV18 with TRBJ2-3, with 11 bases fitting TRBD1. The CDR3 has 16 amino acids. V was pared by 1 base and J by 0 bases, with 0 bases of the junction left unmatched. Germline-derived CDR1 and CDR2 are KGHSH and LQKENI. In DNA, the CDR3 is TGTGCCAGCTCACCACGGACAGGGGGCAGCACAGATACGCAGTATTTT. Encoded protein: CASSPRTGGSTDTQYF.